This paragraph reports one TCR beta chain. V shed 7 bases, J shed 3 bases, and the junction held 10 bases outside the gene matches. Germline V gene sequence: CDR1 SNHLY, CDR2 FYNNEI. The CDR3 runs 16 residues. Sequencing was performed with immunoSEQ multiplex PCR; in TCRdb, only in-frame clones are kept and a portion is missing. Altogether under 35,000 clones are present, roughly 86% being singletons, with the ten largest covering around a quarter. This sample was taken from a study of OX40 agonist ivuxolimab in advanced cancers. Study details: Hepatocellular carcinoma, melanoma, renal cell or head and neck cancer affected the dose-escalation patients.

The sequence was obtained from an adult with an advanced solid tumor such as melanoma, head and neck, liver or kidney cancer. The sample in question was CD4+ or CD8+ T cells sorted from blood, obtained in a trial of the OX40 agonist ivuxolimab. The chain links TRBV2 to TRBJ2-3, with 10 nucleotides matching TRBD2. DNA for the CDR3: TGTGCCAGCACCCTATCGCCTAGCGGGAGAACAGATACGCAGTATTTT. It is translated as CASTLSPSGRTDTQYF.